This T cell receptor beta chain was profiled in a study of naive and memory T cell subsets. V lost 5 bases and J 4 bases, leaving 15 bases between the germline ends. The CDR3 spans 13 residues. Germline V lookup: CDR1 DFQATT, CDR2 SNEGSKA (reference sequence). Study-level findings and limits: From naive to CM, EM and EMRA, diversity decreased and Gini increased. Over 95% of naive TCR sequences appeared only once after error correction, unlike memory subsets. Findings for naive and memory subsets could not be checked against ground truth.

Regarding this clonotype: Its antigen is not identified.

The beta constant-region primer was an equimolar mix of two oligonucleotides covering TRBC1 and TRBC2. Four rounds of PCR amplified the ligated cDNA using nested alpha and beta constant-region primers plus SP2. An oligonucleotide with the SP2 primer and a 12-nucleotide UMI was ligated to the cDNA 3' end. TCRdb analysed the UMI-ligation and nested PCR reads with MiXCR anew, one entry per CDR3 protein. The table includes 95,000 to 150,000 distinct CDR3 sequences, approximately 37% detected once. Sequencing was done on a sample of central memory CD4+ T cells from blood. This TCR was sampled from a human donor in good health. The chain uses TRBV20-1 and TRBJ2-7; D is possibly TRBD1 (5 bases). In nucleotides, the CDR3 is TGCAGTGCTCCCCCGCAGGGTGCGTACGAGCAGTACTTC. As protein: CSAPPQGAYEQYF.